This T cell receptor beta chain was identified in a study of shared clonotypes between healthy human individuals. Findings of the study overall: It was observed that roughly 5.4% of naive CD4 clonotypes were shared across several donors.

Germline CDR1 and CDR2: SEHNR and FQNEAQ (reference sequence). CDR3 length: 14 amino acids. Trimming removed 5 bases at V and 7 bases at J, with 15 bases between. In regard to this clone: Its matching antigen is unknown.

The assay was immunoSEQ multiplex PCR, and TCRdb's table has in-frame clones only and misses some. Of roughly 2.2 million clones listed, 85% to 95% are singletons. Sequencing was done on a sample of naive CD4+ T cells from PBMCs. Noted subset: CD45RA+ positively selected. The rearrangement uses TRBV7-9 and TRBJ2-1; unclear D gene. The sequence derives from a man aged 18 to 30 in good health. Some clones in this sample may be carry-over from other donors' samples. The CDR3 sequence: CASSPNWQENEQFF. DNA of the CDR3: TGTGCCAGCAGCCCAAACTGGCAGGAGAATGAGCAGTTCTTC.